This TCR beta chain derives from a study of tumor-infiltrating lymphocytes in primary liver carcinoma. Study background: Participating patients were men and women between 30 and 69 years old.

The study, taken as a whole, reports: In tumor-adjacent and tumor-blood pairs, overlap was lower than in tumor region pairs. Detection in all five tumor regions applied to only about 7-25% of top clones. Tumors had a significantly higher top-250-clone fraction than blood (p = 0.039).

In regard to this clonotype: Its target is unknown. Since no conserved phenylalanine or tryptophan closes the CDR3, a read error is the likely cause.

Scientists recovered RNA and DNA together from about 21-30 mg of unsorted bulk tissue. The researchers produced TCR beta cDNA from 500 to 550 ng total RNA with a constant-region primer. ARM-PCR, slightly modified, supplied the TCR beta libraries through three nested multiplex PCR rounds. A single record per CDR3 protein comes from TCRdb applying MiXCR to the multiplex PCR reads. This table has 50,000 to 70,000 distinct CDR3 sequences, just over 70% appearing once. Sample: liver tumor tissue from sampling region 2. Subset given: tumor region T2, inferior pole. This receptor was identified in a man aged 35-49 years with primary liver carcinoma and hepatitis B virus infection.

CDR3 nucleotide sequence: TGTGCCAGCAGTTTAGCCCTATCAGAGCAGTTCTCC. Protein: CASSLALSEQFS. The chain is built from TRBV12-3 or TRBV12-4 and TRBJ2-1; D uncertain. V was pared by 0 bases and J by 10 bases, with 7 bases between. CDR3 length: 12 amino acids.